A single sample gave rise to the 27 T cell receptor beta chains below, sequenced in a study of blood T cell repertoires in COVID-19. Profiling relied on immunoSEQ multiplex PCR, and the TCRdb table lists in-frame clones only, not all of them. Here the sample spans 84,000 or so clones, just under 85% being singletons. The sequenced material came from peripheral blood. These TCRs come from a woman in her 70s with active or convalescent COVID-19.

V is TRBV3-1 (or the pseudogene TRBV3-2) and J is TRBJ1-1, with 10 bases matching TRBD1. The CDR3 extends over 14 amino acids. The germline gives CDR1 LGHDT, CDR2 YNNKEL (reference sequence). The V and J ends lost 5 bases and 4 bases, in that order; junction bases with no gene match: 4. The CDR3 DNA reads TGTGCCAGCAGCGAGAGGGACAGGGGCACTGAAGCTTTCTTT. This gives the protein CASSERDRGTEAFF.

J is TRBJ1-1 and V is TRBV7-2, with TRBD1 matching 7 bases. With V trimmed by 0 bases and J by 9 bases, 13 bases remained unmatched. The CDR3 spans 16 residues. CDR1 and CDR2 (germline): SGHTA, FQGNSA. The chain's CDR3 is CASSLAMGTASGKAFF. In nucleotides, the CDR3 is TGTGCCAGCAGCTTAGCGATGGGGACAGCCTCAGGAAAAGCTTTCTTT.

DNA of the CDR3: TGTGCCATCAGGCCCGGGACTAGCGGGGGGGCCCTTACGTACAATGAGCAGTTCTTC. Amino acids: CAIRPGTSGGALTYNEQFF. The V call is TRBV10-3, the J call TRBJ2-1; TRBD2 aligns across 16 bases. Germline V gene lookup returns CDR1 ENHRY and CDR2 SYGVKD. J lost 4 bases, V lost 6 bases, and 12 bases had no gene match. CDR3 length: 19 amino acids.

The gene calls are TRBV28 and TRBJ2-6; 7 nucleotides agree with TRBD1. The CDR3 covers 17 residues. Trimming removed 7 bases from V and 4 bases from J; junction bases left unmatched: 13. Germline V gene sequence: CDR1 MDHEN, CDR2 SYDVKM. CDR3 in amino acids: CASTPRQGVVGANVLTF. Written as DNA, the CDR3 is TGTGCCAGCACCCCCCGGCAGGGGGTGGTGGGGGCCAACGTCCTGACTTTC. The full variable domain, with the rest looked up from reference TRBV28 and TRBJ2-6, is DVKVTQSSRYLVKRTGEKVFLECVQDMDHENMFWYRQDPGLGLRLIYFSYDVKMKEKGDIPEGYSVSREKKERFSLILESASTNQTSMYLCASTPRQGVVGANVLTFGAGSRLTVL.

The chain couples TRBV14 to TRBJ1-1; unclear D gene. In germline, CDR1 is SGHDN, CDR2 FVKESK. Trimming left V 3 bases short and J 4 bases short, with 9 bases between. The CDR3 length is 13 residues. The CDR3 is CASSQDWATEAFF. The CDR3 DNA is TGTGCCAGCAGCCAGGATTGGGCCACTGAAGCTTTCTTT.

This sequence joins TRBV28 and TRBJ1-6; the D is unclear. V gave up 6 bases and J gave up 5 bases, with 5 bases separating them. The CDR3 length is 12 residues. Germline V gene sequence: CDR1 MDHEN, CDR2 SYDVKM. Here the CDR3 reads CASSVNNSPLHF. The CDR3 DNA sequence: TGTGCCAGCAGCGTTAATAATTCACCCCTCCACTTT. The variable domain in full, with the rest retrieved from reference TRBV28 and TRBJ1-6, is DVKVTQSSRYLVKRTGEKVFLECVQDMDHENMFWYRQDPGLGLRLIYFSYDVKMKEKGDIPEGYSVSREKKERFSLILESASTNQTSMYLCASSVNNSPLHFGNGTRLTVT.

This clone has only one observation. The CDR3 coding sequence is TGTGCCAGCAGCTTCGACGGCAACTACTACAATGAGCAGTTCTTC. Protein product: CASSFDGNYYNEQFF. The V gene is TRBV5-5, the J gene TRBJ2-1, with D uncertain. The V and J ends lost 2 bases and 3 bases respectively, with 12 bases between them. Germline V lookup: CDR1 SGHKS, CDR2 YYEKEE (reference sequence). This CDR3 region has 15 residues.

This chain links TRBV10-2 with TRBJ1-2, with TRBD1 as a possible D gene (5 bases). The V end lost 8 bases, the J end lost 6 bases, and 7 bases lay between the germline ends. The germline CDR1 and CDR2 sequences are WSHSY and SAAADI. The CDR3 is made up of 10 amino acids. CDR3 coding DNA: TGCGCCAGCTGGGGGGATGGCTACACCTTC. This gives the protein CASWGDGYTF.

The chain links TRBV5-4 to TRBJ2-2, with 12 bases aligning to TRBD1. CDR1 is SGHNT, CDR2 YYREEE, per germline (reference sequence). There are 16 residues in the CDR3. The V and J ends lost 4 bases and 4 bases, in that order; junction bases with no gene match: 5. CDR3 sequence (DNA): TGTGCCAGCAGCCTGGGACAGGGGGCGACCACCGGGGAGCTGTTTTTT. Translated: CASSLGQGATTGELFF. Full variable domain (rest looked up from reference TRBV5-4 and TRBJ2-2): ETGVTQSPTHLIKTRGQQVTLRCSSQSGHNTVSWYQQALGQGPQFIFQYYREEENGRGNFPPRFSGLQFPNYSSELNVNALELDDSALYLCASSLGQGATTGELFFGEGSRLTVL.

The V gene is TRBV6-6, the J gene TRBJ2-1, with TRBD2 matching 11 bases. The length of the CDR3 is 14 residues. After removal of 7 bases from V and 3 bases from J, the junction contained 2 bases not matched to a gene. Looked up from germline, CDR1 is MNHNY and CDR2 is SVGAGI (reference sequence). The CDR3 bases are TGTGCCAGCACTAGCGGGGGGAACTACAATGAGCAGTTCTTC. This gives the protein CASTSGGNYNEQFF.

The gene calls are TRBV4-3 and TRBJ1-6; 10 nucleotides line up with TRBD1. The ends lost 0 bases at V and 0 bases at J; junction bases unmatched: 5. CDR1 and CDR2 from the germline V gene are LGHNA and YSLEER. There are 19 residues in the CDR3. The CDR3, as DNA: TGCGCCAGCAGCCAAGATGTCGGGACAGGGGCCTCCTATAATTCACCCCTCCACTTT. Translated, it gives CASSQDVGTGASYNSPLHF.

The gene calls are TRBV7-2 and TRBJ1-4; 7 bases line up with TRBD1. From germline, CDR1 is SGHTA and CDR2 FQGNSA. The CDR3 covers 18 residues. With V trimmed by 2 bases and J by 0 bases, 9 bases remained unmatched. The CDR3 sequence is CASSLLGGFGATNEKLFF. CDR3 DNA: TGTGCCAGCAGCTTACTAGGGGGCTTCGGTGCAACTAATGAAAAACTGTTTTTT. The full variable domain, completed using reference TRBV7-2 and TRBJ1-4, is GAGVSQSPSNKVTEKGKDVELRCDPISGHTALYWYRQSLGQGLEFLIYFQGNSAPDKSGLPSDRFSAERTGGSVSTLTIQRTQQEDSAVYLCASSLLGGFGATNEKLFFGSGTQLSVL.

The chain employs TRBV7-2 and TRBJ2-5; 11 nucleotides agree with TRBD1. The CDR3 covers 15 residues. Unmatched junction bases numbered 9, after V lost 4 bases and J lost 8 bases. Germline V gives CDR1 SGHTA, CDR2 FQGNSA. The CDR3 protein is CASSSGQGAWGTQYF. The CDR3, as DNA: TGTGCCAGCAGCTCCGGACAGGGGGCATGGGGCACCCAGTACTTC.

This chain connects TRBV28 to TRBJ2-3, with TRBD1 matching over 7 bases. There are 14 residues in the CDR3. Trimming took 7 bases from V and 5 from J; bases not matched to a gene: 9. Germline V gene lookup returns CDR1 MDHEN and CDR2 SYDVKM. CDR3 residues: CASTLTGTGDTQYF. CDR3 DNA sequence: TGTGCCAGCACCCTGACAGGGACGGGAGATACGCAGTATTTT.

The chain links TRBV19 to TRBJ1-1, with D perhaps matching TRBD1 (5 bases). This CDR3 region has 12 residues. V was cut by 8 bases and J by 5 bases, with 12 bases left in between. Germline CDR1 and CDR2: LNHDA and SQIVND (reference sequence). The CDR3 reads CASSWGETEAFF. In DNA form, the CDR3 reads TGTGCCAGTTCTTGGGGGGAGACTGAAGCTTTCTTT.

This clone showed up just once. The rearrangement uses TRBV6-5 and TRBJ1-1; no reliable D call. The V gene's germline CDR1 is MNHEY and CDR2 SVGAGI. The V gene lost 6 bases and the J gene lost 2 bases, with 13 bases spanning the gap. This CDR3 is 14 amino acids long. In nucleotides, the CDR3 is TGTGCCAGCAGAGGTCGGGATCTAAACACTGAAGCTTTCTTT. Protein sequence: CASRGRDLNTEAFF.

This chain uses TRBV5-1 with TRBJ2-5; the D gene is possibly TRBD2 (5 bases). Germline-derived CDR1 and CDR2 are SGHRS and YFSETQ. CDR3 length: 14 residues. V was trimmed by 2 bases and J by 2 bases, leaving 10 bases between them. The CDR3 sequence is CASSFSGIQETQYF. The CDR3 coding sequence is TGCGCCAGCAGCTTTTCCGGGATACAAGAGACCCAGTACTTC.

This clone has just one count. Here the CDR3 DNA reads TGTGCCAGCTCACCAGCTACAGGGGGCGGTTTGACACCCCTCCACTTT. This translates into CASSPATGGGLTPLHF. The V call is TRBV18, the J call TRBJ1-6; 9 nucleotides match TRBD1. Looked up from germline, CDR1 is KGHSH and CDR2 is LQKENI. After removal of 2 bases from V and 11 bases from J, the junction contained 10 bases not matched to a gene. The CDR3 length is 16 residues.

The chain employs TRBV7-8 and TRBJ1-2, with TRBD1 matching over 9 bases. V gave up 5 bases and J gave up 8 bases; unmatched junction bases: 15. Germline CDR1 reads SGHVS; CDR2 reads FQNEAQ. The CDR3 is 16 amino acids. DNA for the CDR3: TGTGCCAGCAGCCCCAAAGACCGGGACAGGGAATCGGGCTACACCTTC. Translated, it gives CASSPKDRDRESGYTF.

This clone was picked up one time. V usage is TRBV24-1 and J usage is TRBJ2-3, with D possibly being TRBD2 (6 bases). Deletions cut 7 bases from V and 1 base from J, with 11 bases between. The CDR3 consists of 14 residues. CDR1 is KGHDR, CDR2 SFDVKD, per germline. The DNA for the CDR3 is TGTGCCACCAGGGGGGGTTCGGGCACAGATACGCAGTATTTT. It is translated as CATRGGSGTDTQYF.

The rearrangement uses TRBV7-2 and TRBJ1-5, with D unclear. V was trimmed by 0 bases and J by 4 bases, leaving 7 bases between them. Germline CDR1 is SGHTA and CDR2 is FQGNSA. This CDR3 spans 14 amino acids. The CDR3 bases are TGTGCCAGCAGCTTAGCCCCTGAGAATCAGCCCCAGCATTTT. Translation gives CASSLAPENQPQHF.

V gene TRBV11-2 combines with J gene TRBJ1-1; D uncertain. The length of the CDR3 is 14 residues. CDR1 and CDR2 (germline): SGHAT, FQNNGV. Trimming took 4 bases from V and 6 from J, leaving 15 bases between them. The CDR3 reads CASSSTTRRAEAFF. The CDR3, as DNA: TGTGCCAGCAGCTCTACCACCCGTCGGGCTGAAGCTTTCTTT.

The V call is TRBV3-1 (or the pseudogene TRBV3-2), the J call TRBJ1-4; D gene unclear. The CDR3 spans 16 residues. Germline V gene data show CDR1 as LGHDT and CDR2 as YNNKEL (reference sequence). V was trimmed by 1 base and J by 3 bases, leaving 12 bases between them. The CDR3 protein is CASSQGRQAANEKLFF. The DNA of the CDR3 is TGTGCCAGCAGCCAAGGCAGACAAGCGGCTAATGAAAAACTGTTTTTT.

The DNA of the CDR3 is TGTGCCAGCAAGCAACAGGGGAGTTCCTACGAGCAGTACTTC. This encodes CASKQQGSSYEQYF. The chain uses TRBV2 and TRBJ2-7, with TRBD1 matching 7 bases. The CDR3 is 14 amino acids. Trimming removed 7 bases from V and 1 base from J; junction bases left unmatched: 7. Germline assignment: CDR1 SNHLY and CDR2 FYNNEI. Full variable domain (outside the CDR3, taken from reference TRBV2 and TRBJ2-7): EPEVTQTPSHQVTQMGQEVILRCVPISNHLYFYWYRQILGQKVEFLVSFYNNEISEKSEIFDDQFSVERPDGSNFTLKIRSTKLEDSAMYFCASKQQGSSYEQYFGPGTRLTVT.

This clone was observed a handful of times. CDR3 in amino acids: CASSFQLAGVNEQYF. The CDR3 coding sequence is TGTGCCAGCAGTTTTCAACTAGCGGGGGTTAACGAGCAGTACTTC. The rearrangement uses TRBV27 and TRBJ2-7; 11 bases fit TRBD2. J was trimmed by 5 bases and V by 3 bases; bases with no gene match: 6. Per the germline V gene, CDR1 is MNHEY and CDR2 is SMNVEV (reference sequence). The CDR3 sequence is 15 residues long.

This sequence joins TRBV27 and TRBJ2-1; a possible D gene is TRBD2 (6 bases). CDR1 and CDR2 (germline): MNHEY, SMNVEV (reference sequence). This CDR3 spans 15 amino acids. Trimming pared 6 bases from V and 2 bases from J, leaving 14 bases between. The CDR3 sequence: CASRPAGTPYNEQFF. The CDR3 bases are TGTGCCAGCAGACCAGCGGGTACCCCCTACAATGAGCAGTTCTTC.

The gene calls are TRBV2 and TRBJ1-2, with 7 bases identical to TRBD1. Trimming took 6 bases from V and 7 from J; bases not matched to a gene: 8. Germline V lookup: CDR1 SNHLY, CDR2 FYNNEI. The CDR3 is made up of 13 amino acids. CDR3 region: CASRTQGTGGYTF. CDR3 DNA sequence: TGTGCCAGCAGGACACAGGGGACGGGTGGCTACACCTTC.